The present T cell receptor beta chain was sequenced within a study of cytomegalovirus exposure and HLA in healthy donors. Study-wide points: Previously analyzed data showed that most TCR beta V segments were productive at a frequency of about 87% or about 30%. In a later analysis, donors in an Asian-associated ancestry cluster reportedly had fewer N-insertions in productive TCRs than the cohort mean. A few chains linked to CMV were shown in vitro to be specific for CMV antigens.

The PCR used 60 Vbeta and 13 Jbeta primers. Generated by immunoSEQ multiplex PCR, the TCRdb table keeps only in-frame clones and is missing some. The table includes 220,000 or so clones, about 70% detected once. About this clone: What it binds is not known.

V was shortened by 5 bases and J by 4 bases, with 14 bases between the two germline ends. This CDR3 is 14 amino acids long. Germline V gives CDR1 LGHNA, CDR2 YNFKEQ. The chain carries TRBV4-2 and TRBJ1-1; D perhaps matches TRBD1 (5 bases). This clonotype was sampled from a woman in her twenties or thirties in good health and CMV-seronegative. The specimen sequenced was PBMCs. The DNA for the CDR3 is TGTGCCAGCAGCGCAGGACAAAGTTCCACTGAAGCTTTCTTT. Residues: CASSAGQSSTEAFF.